The next 5 T cell receptor beta chains were all read from a single sample in a study of post-analysis software for immune sequencing data. These receptors are not linked to any known antigen. Built from TCR beta cDNA, the libraries had unique molecular identifiers in them. A single record per CDR3 protein comes from TCRdb applying MiXCR to the PCR reads. The sample holds hundreds of thousands of distinct CDR3 sequences; less than 35% are singletons and the top ten take roughly 0.57%. Study conclusions and caveats: Patients showed TRBV5-6, TRBV5-1 and TRBV20-1 among 4 or 5 TRBV segments more frequent than in controls.

The sequenced sample was blood. The receptor source for this set is a girl aged 10 to 17 with multiple sclerosis.

The V call is TRBV5-1, the J call TRBJ2-5; the D is unclear. This CDR3 region has 18 residues. V shed 0 bases and J shed 2 bases, with 20 bases lying between them. CDR1 is SGHRS and CDR2 is YFSETQ in the germline V gene. The CDR3 DNA reads TGCGCCAGCAGCTTGGAAGGTTTCGATGTTGTAGGTCAAGAGACCCAGTACTTC. It specifies CASSLEGFDVVGQETQYF.

This clonotype was observed a single time. The CDR3 nucleotides read TGTGCCAGCAGACACAACGGACAGGGCACTAATGAAAAACTGTTTTTT. Translated: CASRHNGQGTNEKLFF. V and J are TRBV7-9 and TRBJ1-4, with 8 bases identical to TRBD1. The CDR3 is made up of 16 amino acids. The V and J ends lost 6 bases and 2 bases, in that order; junction bases with no gene match: 8. CDR1 and CDR2 from the germline V gene are SEHNR and FQNEAQ (reference sequence).

This clonotype appeared a single time. The rearrangement links TRBV20-1 to TRBJ1-1, with D uncertain. The CDR3 sequence is 11 residues long. Germline V gene data show CDR1 as DFQATT and CDR2 as SNEGSKA (reference sequence). V shed 6 bases and J shed 3 bases, with 8 bases lying between them. The DNA of the CDR3 is TGCAGTGCCGTGAGGGACACTGAAGCTTTCTTT. Translated, it gives CSAVRDTEAFF.

In this sample, this clonotype turned up a few times. This chain uses TRBV6-1 with TRBJ1-5; 7 bases match TRBD1. The V gene end was trimmed by 6 bases and the J gene end by 4 bases; junction bases not matched to a gene: 12. Germline V gene lookup returns CDR1 MNHNS and CDR2 SASEGT. The CDR3 spans 16 residues. The CDR3 sequence is CASRPQGTRINQPQHF. Written as DNA, the CDR3 is TGTGCCAGCAGGCCACAGGGGACTCGTATTAATCAGCCCCAGCATTTT.

J is TRBJ1-5 and V is TRBV20-1, with TRBD1 as a possible D gene (6 bases). Per the germline V gene, CDR1 is DFQATT and CDR2 is SNEGSKA (reference sequence). Trimming left V 4 bases short and J 5 bases short, with 15 bases between. The CDR3 extends over 14 amino acids. CDR3 in amino acids: CSANGQGRDQPQHF. CDR3 DNA: TGCAGTGCTAATGGGCAGGGGAGAGATCAGCCCCAGCATTTT.